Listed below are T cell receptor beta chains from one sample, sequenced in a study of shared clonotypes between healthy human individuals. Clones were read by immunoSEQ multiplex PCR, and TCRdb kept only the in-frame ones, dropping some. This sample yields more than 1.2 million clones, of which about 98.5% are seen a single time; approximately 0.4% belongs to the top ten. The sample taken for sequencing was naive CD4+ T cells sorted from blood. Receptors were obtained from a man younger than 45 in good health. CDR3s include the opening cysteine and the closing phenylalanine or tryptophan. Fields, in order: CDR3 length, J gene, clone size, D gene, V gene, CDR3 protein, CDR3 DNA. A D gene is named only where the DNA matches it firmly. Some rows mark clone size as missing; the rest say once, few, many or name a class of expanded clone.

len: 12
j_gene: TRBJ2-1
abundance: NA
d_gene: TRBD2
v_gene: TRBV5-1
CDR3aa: CASSLLANEQFF
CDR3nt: TGCGCCAGCAGCTTACTAGCGAATGAGCAGTTCTTC

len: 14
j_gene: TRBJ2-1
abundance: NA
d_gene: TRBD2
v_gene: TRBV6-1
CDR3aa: CASRSGLAGDEQFF
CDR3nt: TGTGCCAGCAGGTCGGGACTAGCGGGCGATGAGCAGTTCTTC

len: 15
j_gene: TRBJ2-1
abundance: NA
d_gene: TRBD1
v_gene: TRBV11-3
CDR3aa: CASSSGQGTYNEQFF
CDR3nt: TGTGCCAGCAGCTCCGGACAGGGAACCTACAATGAGCAGTTCTTC

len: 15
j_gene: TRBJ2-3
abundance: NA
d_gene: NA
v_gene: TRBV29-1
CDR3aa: CSVRHGEKNTDTQYF
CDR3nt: TGCAGCGTTCGCCACGGAGAAAAAAACACAGATACGCAGTATTTT

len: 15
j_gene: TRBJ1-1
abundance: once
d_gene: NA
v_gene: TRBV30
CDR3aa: CAWSAPWGVNTEAFF
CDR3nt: TGTGCCTGGAGTGCCCCTTGGGGGGTGAACACTGAAGCTTTCTTT

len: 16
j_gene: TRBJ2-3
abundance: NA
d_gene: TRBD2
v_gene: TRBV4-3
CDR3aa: CASSQVGGRAKDTQYF
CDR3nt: TGCGCCAGCAGCCAGGTTGGCGGGAGGGCCAAAGATACGCAGTATTTT

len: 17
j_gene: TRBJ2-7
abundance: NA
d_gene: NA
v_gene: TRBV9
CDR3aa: CASSPRSNLAEPYEQYF
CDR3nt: TGTGCCAGCAGCCCCCGCTCGAACTTAGCGGAGCCCTACGAGCAGTACTTC

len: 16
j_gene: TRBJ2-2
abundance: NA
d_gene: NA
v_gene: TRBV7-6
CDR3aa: CASSQTYDKRTGELFF
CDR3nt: TGTGCCAGCAGTCAGACATACGACAAACGGACCGGGGAGCTGTTTTTT

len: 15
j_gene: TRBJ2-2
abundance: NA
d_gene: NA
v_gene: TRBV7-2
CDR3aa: CASSAVRGNTGELFF
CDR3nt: TGTGCCAGCAGCGCAGTCCGCGGGAACACCGGGGAGCTGTTTTTT

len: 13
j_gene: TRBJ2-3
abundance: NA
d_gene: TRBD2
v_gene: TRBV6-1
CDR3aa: CASRLASADTQYF
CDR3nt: TGTGCCAGCAGACTAGCGAGCGCAGATACGCAGTATTTT

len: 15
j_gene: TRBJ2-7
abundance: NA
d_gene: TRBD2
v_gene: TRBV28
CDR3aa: CASSLAGVGSYEQYF
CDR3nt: TGTGCCAGCAGTTTAGCGGGAGTGGGCTCCTACGAGCAGTACTTC

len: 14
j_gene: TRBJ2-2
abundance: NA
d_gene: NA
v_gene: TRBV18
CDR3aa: CASSPLANTGELFF
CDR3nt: TGTGCCAGCTCCCCCCTCGCGAACACCGGGGAGCTGTTTTTT

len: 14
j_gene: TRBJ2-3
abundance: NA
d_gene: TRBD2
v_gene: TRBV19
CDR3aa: CASSGAGGPFAQYF
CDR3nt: TGTGCCAGTAGTGGAGCGGGAGGCCCATTTGCGCAGTATTTT

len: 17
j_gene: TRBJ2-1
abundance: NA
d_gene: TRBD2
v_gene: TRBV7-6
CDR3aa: CASSSLGAGGPSDEQFF
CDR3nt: TGTGCCAGCAGCTCCTTGGGAGCGGGAGGCCCGAGCGATGAGCAGTTCTTC

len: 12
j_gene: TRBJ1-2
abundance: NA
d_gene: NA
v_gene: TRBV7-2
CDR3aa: CASSFTLSGYTF
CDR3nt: TGTGCCAGCAGCTTTACCCTGAGTGGCTACACCTTC

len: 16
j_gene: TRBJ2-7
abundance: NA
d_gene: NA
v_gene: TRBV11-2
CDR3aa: CASTFGSGFRSYEQYF
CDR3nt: TGTGCCAGCACCTTCGGAAGCGGGTTCCGCTCCTACGAGCAGTACTTC

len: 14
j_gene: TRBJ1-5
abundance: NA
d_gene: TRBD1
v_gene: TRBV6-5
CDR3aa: CASSRTGRNQPQHF
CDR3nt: TGTGCCAGCAGTAGGACAGGGAGAAATCAGCCCCAGCATTTT

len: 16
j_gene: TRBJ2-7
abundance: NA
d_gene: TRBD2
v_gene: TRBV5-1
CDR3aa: CASSFGGGMGSYEQYF
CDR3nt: TGCGCCAGCAGCTTTGGCGGGGGGATGGGCTCCTACGAGCAGTACTTC

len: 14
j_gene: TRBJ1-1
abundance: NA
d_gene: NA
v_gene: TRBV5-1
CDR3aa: CASSLAGMNTEAFF
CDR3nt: TGCGCCAGCAGCTTGGCTGGTATGAACACTGAAGCTTTCTTT

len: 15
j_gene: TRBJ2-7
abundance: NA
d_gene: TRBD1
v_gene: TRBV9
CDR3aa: CASSVRGTGAYEQYF
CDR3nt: TGTGCCAGCAGCGTACGTGGGACAGGGGCCTACGAGCAGTACTTC

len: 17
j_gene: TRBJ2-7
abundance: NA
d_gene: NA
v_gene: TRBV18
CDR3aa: CASSLTTAAGEPYEQYF
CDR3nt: TGTGCCAGCTCACTCACCACGGCGGCAGGCGAGCCCTACGAGCAGTACTTC

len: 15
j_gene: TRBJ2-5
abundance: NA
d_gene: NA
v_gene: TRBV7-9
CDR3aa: CASSSARTEKETQYF
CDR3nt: TGTGCCAGCAGCTCCGCAAGGACAGAAAAAGAGACCCAGTACTTC

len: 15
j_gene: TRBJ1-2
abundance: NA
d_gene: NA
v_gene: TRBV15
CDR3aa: CATSRDGLGIYGYTF
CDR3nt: TGTGCCACCAGCAGAGATGGCCTCGGGATCTATGGCTACACCTTC

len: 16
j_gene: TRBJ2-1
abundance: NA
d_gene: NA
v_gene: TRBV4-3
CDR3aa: CASSQDGGRAYNEQFF
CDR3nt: TGCGCCAGCAGCCAAGATGGGGGGCGGGCATACAATGAGCAGTTCTTC

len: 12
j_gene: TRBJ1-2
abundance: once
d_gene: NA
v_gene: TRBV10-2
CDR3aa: CASKEGTYGYTF
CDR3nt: TGCGCCAGCAAGGAGGGCACCTATGGCTACACCTTC

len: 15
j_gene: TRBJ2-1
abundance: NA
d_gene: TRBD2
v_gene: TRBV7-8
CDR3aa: CASSSGLAGGDEQFF
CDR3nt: TGTGCCAGCAGCTCTGGACTAGCGGGAGGCGATGAGCAGTTCTTC

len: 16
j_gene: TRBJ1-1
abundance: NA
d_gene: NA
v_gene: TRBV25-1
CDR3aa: CASSESLGRGNTEAFF
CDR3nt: TGTGCCAGCAGTGAATCACTGGGCAGGGGTAACACTGAAGCTTTCTTT

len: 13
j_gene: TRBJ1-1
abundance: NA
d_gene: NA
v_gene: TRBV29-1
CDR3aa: CSLGGGPNTEAFF
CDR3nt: TGCAGCCTCGGGGGGGGACCAAACACTGAAGCTTTCTTT

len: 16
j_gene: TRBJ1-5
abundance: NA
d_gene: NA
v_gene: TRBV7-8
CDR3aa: CASSLRTEVRGQPQHF
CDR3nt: TGTGCCAGCAGCCTACGGACGGAGGTGCGTGGTCAGCCCCAGCATTTT

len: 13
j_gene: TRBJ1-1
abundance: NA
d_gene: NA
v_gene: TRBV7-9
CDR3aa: CASSLEVSTEAFF
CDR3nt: TGTGCCAGCAGCTTAGAGGTTTCCACTGAAGCTTTCTTT

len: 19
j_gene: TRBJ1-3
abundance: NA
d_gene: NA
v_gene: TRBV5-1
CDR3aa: CASSLAGGQKFPPGNTIYF
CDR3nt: TGCGCCAGCAGCTTGGCGGGGGGACAAAAGTTCCCTCCTGGAAACACCATATATTTT

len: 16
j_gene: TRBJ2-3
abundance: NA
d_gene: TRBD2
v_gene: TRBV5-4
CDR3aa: CASSLGSGRIADTQYF
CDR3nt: TGTGCCAGCAGCTTGGGAAGCGGGAGAATCGCAGATACGCAGTATTTT

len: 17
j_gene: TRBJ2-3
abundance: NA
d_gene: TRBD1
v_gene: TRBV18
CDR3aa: CASSPQGAFVYTDTQYF
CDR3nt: TGTGCCAGCTCACCTCAGGGGGCTTTTGTATACACAGATACGCAGTATTTT

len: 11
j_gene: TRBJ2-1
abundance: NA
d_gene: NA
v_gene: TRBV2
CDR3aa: CASSKYNEQFF
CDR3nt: TGTGCCAGCAGTAAGTACAATGAGCAGTTCTTC

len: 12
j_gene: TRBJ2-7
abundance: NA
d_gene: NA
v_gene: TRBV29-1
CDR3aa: CSVDPGSHEQYF
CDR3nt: TGCAGCGTTGATCCGGGAAGTCACGAGCAGTACTTC

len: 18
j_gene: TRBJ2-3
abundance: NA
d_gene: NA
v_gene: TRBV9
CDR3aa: CASSVVPRAGAGTDTQYF
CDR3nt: TGTGCCAGCAGCGTAGTCCCTCGGGCAGGGGCGGGCACAGATACGCAGTATTTT

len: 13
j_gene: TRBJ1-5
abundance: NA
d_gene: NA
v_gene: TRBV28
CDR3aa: CASRLVGGQPQHF
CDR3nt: TGTGCCAGCAGACTGGTAGGGGGTCAGCCCCAGCATTTT

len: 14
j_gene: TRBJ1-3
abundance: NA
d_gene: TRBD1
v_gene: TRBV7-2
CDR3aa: CASSIRQGGNTIYF
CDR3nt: TGTGCCAGCAGCATCCGACAGGGGGGAAACACCATATATTTT

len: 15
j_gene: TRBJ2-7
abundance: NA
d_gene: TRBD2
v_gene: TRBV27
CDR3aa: CASSHPSGTSYEQYF
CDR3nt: TGTGCCAGCAGTCACCCCTCCGGGACTAGCTACGAGCAGTACTTC

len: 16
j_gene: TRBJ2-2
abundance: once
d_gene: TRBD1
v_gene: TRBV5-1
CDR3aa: CASSRGQTANTGELFF
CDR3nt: TGCGCCAGCAGCCGGGGACAGACCGCGAACACCGGGGAGCTGTTTTTT

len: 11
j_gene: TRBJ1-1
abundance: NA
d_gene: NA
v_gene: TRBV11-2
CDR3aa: CASSSRGEAFF
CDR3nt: TGTGCCAGCAGCTCCCGGGGTGAAGCTTTCTTT

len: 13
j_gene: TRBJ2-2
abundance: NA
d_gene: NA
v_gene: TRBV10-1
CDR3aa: CASSVSLPGELFF
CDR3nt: TGCGCCAGCAGTGTCAGCCTTCCCGGGGAGCTGTTTTTT

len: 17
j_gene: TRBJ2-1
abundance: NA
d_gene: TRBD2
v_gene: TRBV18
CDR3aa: CASSPPGTSGLPNEQFF
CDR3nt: TGTGCCAGCTCACCACCGGGAACTAGCGGGCTACCCAATGAGCAGTTCTTC

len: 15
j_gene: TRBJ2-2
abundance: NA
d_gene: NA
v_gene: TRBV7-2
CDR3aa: CASSSYPGRTGELFF
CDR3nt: TGTGCCAGCAGCTCATACCCCGGTCGGACCGGGGAGCTGTTTTTT

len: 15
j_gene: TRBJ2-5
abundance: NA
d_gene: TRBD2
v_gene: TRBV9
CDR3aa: CASSAGPSGQETQYF
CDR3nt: TGTGCCAGCAGCGCAGGACCTAGCGGCCAAGAGACCCAGTACTTC

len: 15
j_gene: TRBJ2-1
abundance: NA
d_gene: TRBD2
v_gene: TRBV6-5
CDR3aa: CASSSPGLAGTEQFF
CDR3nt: TGTGCCAGCAGTTCGCCGGGACTAGCGGGAACTGAGCAGTTCTTC

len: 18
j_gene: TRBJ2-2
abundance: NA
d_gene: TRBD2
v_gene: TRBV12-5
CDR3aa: CASGLVRPSGANTGELFF
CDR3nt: TGTGCTAGTGGTTTGGTACGGCCTAGCGGTGCGAACACCGGGGAGCTGTTTTTT

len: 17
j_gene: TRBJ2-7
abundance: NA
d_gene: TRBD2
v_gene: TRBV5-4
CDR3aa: CASSLGGSGRTFYEQYF
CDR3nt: TGTGCCAGCAGCTTGGGCGGCAGCGGGAGGACCTTCTACGAGCAGTACTTC

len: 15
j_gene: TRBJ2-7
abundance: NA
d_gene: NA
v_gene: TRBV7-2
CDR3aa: CASSSSRSPTYEQYF
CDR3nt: TGTGCCAGCAGCTCGTCCCGGAGTCCTACCTACGAGCAGTACTTC

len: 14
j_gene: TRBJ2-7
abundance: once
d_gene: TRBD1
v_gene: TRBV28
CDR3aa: CASRQGALRYEQYF
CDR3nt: TGTGCCAGCCGACAGGGGGCCCTTCGTTACGAGCAGTACTTC

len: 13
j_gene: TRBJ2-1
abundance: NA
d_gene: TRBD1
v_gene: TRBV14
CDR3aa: CASSQFEGAEQFF
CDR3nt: TGTGCCAGCAGCCAGTTCGAGGGGGCTGAGCAGTTCTTC

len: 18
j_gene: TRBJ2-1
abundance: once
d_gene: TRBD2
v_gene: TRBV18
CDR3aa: CASSPRTSGRSSYNEQFF
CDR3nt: TGTGCCAGCTCACCACGTACTAGCGGGAGGAGCTCCTACAATGAGCAGTTCTTC

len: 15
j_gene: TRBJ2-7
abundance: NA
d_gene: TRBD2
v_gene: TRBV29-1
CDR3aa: CSVEGTSGSQYEQYF
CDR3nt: TGCAGCGTTGAAGGGACTAGCGGGAGTCAGTACGAGCAGTACTTC

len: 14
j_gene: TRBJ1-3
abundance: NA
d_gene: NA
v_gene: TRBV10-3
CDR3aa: CAIGPDNYGNTIYF
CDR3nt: TGTGCCATCGGCCCTGACAATTATGGAAACACCATATATTTT

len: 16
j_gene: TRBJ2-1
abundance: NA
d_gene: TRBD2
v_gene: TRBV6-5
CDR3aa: CASSFPSERENNEQFF
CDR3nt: TGTGCCAGCAGTTTCCCGTCGGAGCGGGAGAACAATGAGCAGTTCTTC

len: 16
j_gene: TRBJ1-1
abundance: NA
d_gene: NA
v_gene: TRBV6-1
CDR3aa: CASSEPGGGRSFEAFF
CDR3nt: TGTGCCAGCAGTGAACCGGGCGGGGGGCGGTCCTTTGAAGCTTTCTTT

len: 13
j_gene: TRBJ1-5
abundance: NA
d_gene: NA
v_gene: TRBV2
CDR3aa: CASVEQTNQPQHF
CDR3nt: TGTGCCAGCGTGGAACAGACTAATCAGCCCCAGCATTTT